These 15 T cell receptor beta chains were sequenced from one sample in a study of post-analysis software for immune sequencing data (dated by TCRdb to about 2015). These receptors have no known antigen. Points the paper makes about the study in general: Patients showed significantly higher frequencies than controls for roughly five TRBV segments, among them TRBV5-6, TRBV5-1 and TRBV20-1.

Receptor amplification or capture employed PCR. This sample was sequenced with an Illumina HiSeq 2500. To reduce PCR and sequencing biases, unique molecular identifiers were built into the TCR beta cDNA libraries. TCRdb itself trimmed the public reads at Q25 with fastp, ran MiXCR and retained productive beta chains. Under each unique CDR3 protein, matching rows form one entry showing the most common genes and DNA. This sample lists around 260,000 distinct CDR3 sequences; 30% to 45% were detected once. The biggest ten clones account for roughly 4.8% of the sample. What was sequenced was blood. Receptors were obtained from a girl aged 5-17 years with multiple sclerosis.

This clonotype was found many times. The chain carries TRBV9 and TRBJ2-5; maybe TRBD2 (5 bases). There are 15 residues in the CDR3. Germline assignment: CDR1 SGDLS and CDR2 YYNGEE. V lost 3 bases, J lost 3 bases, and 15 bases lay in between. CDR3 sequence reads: CASSARGYDKETQYF. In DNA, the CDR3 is TGTGCCAGCAGCGCCCGGGGTTATGACAAAGAGACCCAGTACTTC.

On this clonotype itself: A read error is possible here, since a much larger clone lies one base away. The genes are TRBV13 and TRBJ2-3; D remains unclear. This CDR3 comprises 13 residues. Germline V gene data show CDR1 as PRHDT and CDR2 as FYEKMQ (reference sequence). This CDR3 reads CAGSSKSTDTQYF. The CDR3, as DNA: TGTGCCGGCAGCTCCAAGTCCACAGATACGCAGTATTTT.

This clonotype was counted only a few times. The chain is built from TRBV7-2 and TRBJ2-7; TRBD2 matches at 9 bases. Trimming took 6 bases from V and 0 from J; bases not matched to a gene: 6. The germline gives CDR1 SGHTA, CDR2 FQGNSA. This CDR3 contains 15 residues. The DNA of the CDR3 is TGTGCCAGCAGTCATCTAGCGGGAACCTCCTACGAGCAGTACTTC. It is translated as CASSHLAGTSYEQYF.

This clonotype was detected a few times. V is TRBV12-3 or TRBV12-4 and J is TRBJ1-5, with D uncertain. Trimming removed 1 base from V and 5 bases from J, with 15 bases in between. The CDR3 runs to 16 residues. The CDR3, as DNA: TGTGCCAGCAGTTTAGTCCAAGGGAGCTATCATCAGCCCCAGCATTTT. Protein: CASSLVQGSYHQPQHF.

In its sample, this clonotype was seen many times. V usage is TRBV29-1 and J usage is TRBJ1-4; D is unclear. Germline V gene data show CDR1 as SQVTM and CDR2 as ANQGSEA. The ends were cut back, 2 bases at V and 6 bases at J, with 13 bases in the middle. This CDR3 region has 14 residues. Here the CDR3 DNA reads TGCAGCGTTGAAAGGTACACTGGGGATGAAAAACTGTTTTTT. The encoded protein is CSVERYTGDEKLFF.

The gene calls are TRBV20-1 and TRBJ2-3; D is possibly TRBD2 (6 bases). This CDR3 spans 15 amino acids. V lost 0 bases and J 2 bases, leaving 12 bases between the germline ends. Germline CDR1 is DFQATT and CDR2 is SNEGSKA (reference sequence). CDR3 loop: CSAREGGETTDTQYF. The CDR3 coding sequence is TGCAGTGCTAGAGAGGGGGGAGAGACCACAGATACGCAGTATTTT.

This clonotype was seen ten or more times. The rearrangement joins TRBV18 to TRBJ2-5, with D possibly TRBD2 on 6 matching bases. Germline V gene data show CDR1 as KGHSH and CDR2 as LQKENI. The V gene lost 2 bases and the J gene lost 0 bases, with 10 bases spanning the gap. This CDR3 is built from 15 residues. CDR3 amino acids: CASSPIGLNQETQYF. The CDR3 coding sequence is TGTGCCAGCTCACCAATCGGACTAAACCAAGAGACCCAGTACTTC.

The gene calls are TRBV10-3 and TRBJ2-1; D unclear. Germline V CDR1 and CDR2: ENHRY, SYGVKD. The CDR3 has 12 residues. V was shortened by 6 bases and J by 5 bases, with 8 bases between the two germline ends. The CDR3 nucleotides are TGTGCCATCAGGACGCCACACAATGAGCAGTTCTTC. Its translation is CAIRTPHNEQFF.

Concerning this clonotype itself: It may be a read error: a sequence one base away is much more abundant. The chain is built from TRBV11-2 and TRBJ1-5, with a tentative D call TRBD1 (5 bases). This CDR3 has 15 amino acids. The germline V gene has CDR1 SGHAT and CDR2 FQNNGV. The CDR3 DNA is TGTGCCAGCAGCACTGAACCGTGGGGGAATCGGCCCCAGCATTTT. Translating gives CASSTEPWGNRPQHF.

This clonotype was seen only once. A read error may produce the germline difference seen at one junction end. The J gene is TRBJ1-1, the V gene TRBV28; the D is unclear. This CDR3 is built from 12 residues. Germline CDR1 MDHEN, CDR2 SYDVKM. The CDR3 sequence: CASGFMRREAFF. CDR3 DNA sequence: TGTGCCAGCGGTTTCATGCGTCGTGAAGCTTTCTTT.

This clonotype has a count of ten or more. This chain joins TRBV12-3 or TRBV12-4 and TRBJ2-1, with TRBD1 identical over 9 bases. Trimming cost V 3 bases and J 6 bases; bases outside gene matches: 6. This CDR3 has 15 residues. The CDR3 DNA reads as TGTGCCAGCAGTTTCCGGGACAGGGCGGGCAATGAGCAGTTCTTC. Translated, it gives CASSFRDRAGNEQFF.

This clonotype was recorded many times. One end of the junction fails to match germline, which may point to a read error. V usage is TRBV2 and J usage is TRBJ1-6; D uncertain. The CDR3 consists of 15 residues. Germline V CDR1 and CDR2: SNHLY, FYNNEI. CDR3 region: CASREGLTYNSPLHF. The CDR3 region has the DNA TGTGCCAGCAGGGAAGGACTTACCTATAATTCACCCCTCCACTTT.

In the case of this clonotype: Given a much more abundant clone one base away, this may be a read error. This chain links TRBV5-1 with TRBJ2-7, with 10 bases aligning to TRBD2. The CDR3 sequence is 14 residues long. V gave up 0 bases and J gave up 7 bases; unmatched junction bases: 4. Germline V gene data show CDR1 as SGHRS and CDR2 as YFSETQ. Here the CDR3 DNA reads TGCGCCAGCAGCTTGGGGACTAGCGGTTTGGAGCAGTACTTC. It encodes CASSLGTSGLEQYF.

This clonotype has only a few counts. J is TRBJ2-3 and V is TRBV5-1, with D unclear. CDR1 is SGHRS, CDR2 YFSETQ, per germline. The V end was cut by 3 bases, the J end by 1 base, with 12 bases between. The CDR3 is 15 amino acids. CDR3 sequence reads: CASSSSWMGTDTQYF. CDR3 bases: TGCGCCAGCAGCTCCTCGTGGATGGGCACAGATACGCAGTATTTT.

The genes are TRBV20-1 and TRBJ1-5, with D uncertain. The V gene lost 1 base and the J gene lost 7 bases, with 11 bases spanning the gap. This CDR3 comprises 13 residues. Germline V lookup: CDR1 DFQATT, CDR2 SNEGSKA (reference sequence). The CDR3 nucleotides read TGCAGTGCTAGAGGTCGGGTTGGGCAGCCCCAGCATTTT. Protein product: CSARGRVGQPQHF.